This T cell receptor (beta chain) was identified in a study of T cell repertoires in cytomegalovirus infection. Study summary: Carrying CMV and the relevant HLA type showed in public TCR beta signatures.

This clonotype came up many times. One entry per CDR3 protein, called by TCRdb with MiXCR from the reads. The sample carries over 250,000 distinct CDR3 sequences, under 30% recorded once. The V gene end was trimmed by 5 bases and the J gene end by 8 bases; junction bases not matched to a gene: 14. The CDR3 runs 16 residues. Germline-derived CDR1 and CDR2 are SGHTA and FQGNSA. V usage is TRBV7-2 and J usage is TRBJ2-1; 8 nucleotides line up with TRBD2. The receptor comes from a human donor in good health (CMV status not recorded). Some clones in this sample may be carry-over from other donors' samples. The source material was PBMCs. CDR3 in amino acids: CASSPSPTGGPYEQFF. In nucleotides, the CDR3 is TGTGCCAGCAGCCCCTCCCCCACGGGAGGGCCCTATGAGCAGTTCTTC.